Listed here are 27 T cell receptor beta chains from one sample, sequenced in a study of vaccination and CD4 T cells after COVID-19. The Oncomine TCR Beta short-read assay sequenced DNA from cultured CD4+ T cells. TCRdb processed the PCR reads anew with MiXCR; each CDR3 protein has one entry. The sample yields 13,000 or so distinct CDR3 sequences, 50% seen once. These receptors have no identified antigens. The treatment: roughly 11-day PBMC culture with coronavirus spike peptide pools or control peptides (ViraFEST assay). Source material: CD4+ T cells from blood, cultured in vitro. These receptor sequences come from a human donor who had recovered from COVID-19.

The chain recombines TRBV20-1 with TRBJ2-1; weak D call: TRBD1 (6 bases). Trimming removed 5 bases from V and 4 bases from J, with 15 bases in between. Germline CDR1 and CDR2: DFQATT and SNEGSKA (reference sequence). CDR3 length: 14 residues. The CDR3 region is CSAHRDIAYNEQFF. The CDR3 nucleotides are TGCAGTGCTCACCGGGACATCGCATACAATGAGCAGTTCTTC.

This clonotype was seen more than once but under ten times. This chain uses TRBV20-1 with TRBJ2-1; 12 bases are a match to TRBD2. Germline V lookup: CDR1 DFQATT, CDR2 SNEGSKA (reference sequence). The trim removed 3 bases at V and 1 base at J, leaving 4 bases unmatched. The CDR3 totals 16 residues. The CDR3 nucleotides read TGCAGTGCTAGGCGGACTAGCGGGGATTCCTACAATGAGCAGTTCTTC. Residues: CSARRTSGDSYNEQFF.

To note about this clonotype: The conserved final phenylalanine or tryptophan is absent from the CDR3, which likely points to a read error. This chain joins TRBV2 and TRBJ1-5; D is possibly TRBD1 (6 bases). CDR1 is SNHLY and CDR2 is FYNNEI in the germline V gene. V dropped 5 bases and J dropped 3 bases, with 11 bases sitting between them. This CDR3 spans 14 amino acids. CDR3 sequence (DNA): TGTGCCAGCAGTCGAGACAGGTCCAATCAGCCCCAGCATTTA. This sequence encodes CASSRDRSNQPQHL.

This clonotype was picked up a small number of times. This chain uses TRBV11-2 with TRBJ1-6, with a possible D match to TRBD1 (5 bases). This CDR3 spans 16 amino acids. V was pared by 3 bases and J by 5 bases, with 14 bases between. Germline assignment: CDR1 SGHAT and CDR2 FQNNGV. CDR3 sequence (DNA): TGTGCCAGCAGCTTGAGAACCGGGGCCAATAATTCACCCCTCCACTTT. Translating gives CASSLRTGANNSPLHF.

The gene calls are TRBV7-9 and TRBJ2-3; 8 bases are a match to TRBD1. Germline CDR1 is SEHNR and CDR2 is FQNEAQ (reference sequence). V dropped 7 bases and J dropped 5; count of bases not matched to a gene: 8. CDR3 length equals 14 residues. The DNA of the CDR3 is TGTGCCAGCACCAAACAGGGGGTGGAAGATACGCAGTATTTT. Protein sequence: CASTKQGVEDTQYF.

The V call is TRBV5-1, the J call TRBJ1-6, with D possibly TRBD1 on 5 matching bases. Germline CDR1 SGHRS, CDR2 YFSETQ. The CDR3 consists of 15 residues. Trimming removed 4 bases at V and 7 bases at J, with 15 bases between. The CDR3 loop reads CASSGSWGYNSPLHF. In nucleotides, the CDR3 is TGCGCCAGCAGCGGTTCATGGGGGTACAATTCACCCCTCCACTTT.

The chain is built from TRBV20-1 and TRBJ2-3; 9 positions agree with TRBD2. CDR3 length: 15 amino acids. With 0 bases clipped from V and 5 bases from J, the junction kept 6 bases outside the gene matches. Germline-derived CDR1 and CDR2 are DFQATT and SNEGSKA (reference sequence). The CDR3 protein is CSARDEAGGGDTQYF. CDR3 nucleotide sequence: TGCAGTGCTAGAGACGAAGCGGGAGGCGGAGATACGCAGTATTTT.

The chain uses TRBV6-2 or TRBV6-3 and TRBJ2-7; D is possibly TRBD1 (6 bases). The CDR3 runs to 13 residues. Trimming shortened V by 2 bases and J by 5 bases, and 10 bases separated the two germline ends. Germline V gene lookup returns CDR1 MNHEY and CDR2 SVGEGT. CDR3: CASSYQGLDEQYF. Written as DNA, the CDR3 is TGTGCCAGCAGTTACCAGGGGTTGGACGAGCAGTACTTC.

By frequency in the sample, this clonotype is medium-sized. V is TRBV6-1 and J is TRBJ1-5, with a tentative D call TRBD1 (6 bases). CDR3 size: 13 residues. V gave up 7 bases and J gave up 4 bases, with 11 bases separating them. CDR1 and CDR2 (germline): MNHNS, SASEGT. CDR3 region: CASKPDRNQPQHF. CDR3 bases: TGTGCCAGCAAACCGGACAGAAATCAGCCCCAGCATTTT.

The chain is built from TRBV6-1 and TRBJ1-4; maybe TRBD1 (5 bases). CDR3 length: 14 amino acids. Deletions cut 6 bases from V and 7 bases from J, with 15 bases between. The germline gives CDR1 MNHNS, CDR2 SASEGT. As DNA, the CDR3 is TGTGCCAGCAGCCGGACATTTAAGCGTGAAAAACTGTTTTTT. It yields the protein CASSRTFKREKLFF.

The CDR3 is CASSLRVNYGYTF. The CDR3, as DNA: TGTGCCAGCAGTTTAAGAGTTAACTATGGCTACACCTTC. The chain uses TRBV12-3 or TRBV12-4 and TRBJ1-2, with D unclear. This CDR3 comprises 13 residues. V lost 2 bases and J lost 1, with 5 bases in between.

In its sample, this clonotype was seen once. The chain joins TRBV6-5 to TRBJ2-5, with D tentatively TRBD1 (6 bases). CDR3 length: 15 amino acids. Trimming removed 2 bases at V and 5 bases at J, with 15 bases between. Germline V gene sequence: CDR1 MNHEY, CDR2 SVGAGI. Written as DNA, the CDR3 is TGTGCCAGCAGTTACACCAGGGGCCAGATGGAGACCCAGTACTTC. It codes for CASSYTRGQMETQYF.

V is TRBV20-1 and J is TRBJ1-2; 8 nucleotides align to TRBD1. The CDR3 has 15 amino acids. In germline, CDR1 is DFQATT, CDR2 SNEGSKA (reference sequence). Trimming at V came to 3 bases and at J to 6 bases, leaving 12 bases not matched to a gene. CDR3 nucleotides: TGCAGTGCTAGTCCAGGGGGCGTGGGTGAGGATGGCTACACCTTC. It translates to CSASPGGVGEDGYTF.

This clonotype was seen more than once but under ten times. The chain carries TRBV2 and TRBJ1-2; D gene ambiguous. Per germline, CDR1 SNHLY and CDR2 FYNNEI. This CDR3 comprises 13 residues. Trimming took 8 bases from V and 6 from J, leaving 16 bases between them. This CDR3 is CASGRRDEDGYTF. CDR3 DNA: TGTGCCAGCGGTCGACGGGATGAGGATGGCTACACCTTC.

The V call is TRBV2, the J call TRBJ1-2, with TRBD1 as a possible D gene (6 bases). Trimming shortened V by 7 bases and J by 0 bases, and 12 bases separated the two germline ends. Germline assignment: CDR1 SNHLY and CDR2 FYNNEI. CDR3 length: 14 amino acids. CDR3 region: CASTRDNSNYGYTF. The CDR3 coding sequence is TGTGCCAGCACCCGGGACAATTCTAACTATGGCTACACCTTC.

The chain recombines TRBV21-1 with TRBJ2-6. TRBV21-1 constitutes a pseudogene. The CDR3 has 11 amino acids. CDR3 in amino acids: CALPGANVLTF. CDR3 DNA: TGTGCTCTCCCTGGGGCCAACGTCCTGACTTTC.

The gene calls are TRBV30 and TRBJ1-6; D possibly corresponds to TRBD1 (5 bases). Germline V CDR1 and CDR2: GTSNPN, SVGIG (reference sequence). This CDR3 has 13 residues. V lost 3 bases, J lost 12 bases, and 15 bases lay in between. This CDR3 is CAWRRTPKRPLHF. CDR3 sequence (DNA): TGTGCCTGGAGGAGGACACCGAAGCGACCCCTCCACTTT. Combining the CDR3 with reference TRBV30 and TRBJ1-6 gives the whole variable domain SQTIHQWPATLVQPVGSPLSLECTVEGTSNPNLYWYRQAAGRGLQLLFYSVGIGQISSEVPQNLSASRPQDRQFILSSKKLLLSDSGFYLCAWRRTPKRPLHFGNGTRLTVT.

The CDR3 DNA sequence: TGTGCCAGCACCCGGGACAGGAACACCGGGGAGCTGTTTTTT. It is translated as CASTRDRNTGELFF. The chain carries TRBV12-3 or TRBV12-4 and TRBJ2-2; 7 positions agree with TRBD1. Trimming removed 7 bases from V and 1 base from J; junction bases left unmatched: 3. This CDR3 comprises 14 residues.

This chain links TRBV20-1 with TRBJ1-2; D is unresolved. This CDR3 comprises 14 residues. The V gene lost 8 bases and the J gene lost 1 base, with 17 bases spanning the gap. The germline CDR1 and CDR2 sequences are DFQATT and SNEGSKA (reference sequence). The DNA of the CDR3 is TGCAGTTCAGAGGGTAGAGACGTTAACTATGGCTACACCTTC. It codes for CSSEGRDVNYGYTF.

The rearrangement joins TRBV6-5 to TRBJ2-3; no reliable D call. The CDR3 consists of 12 residues. Germline CDR1 is MNHEY and CDR2 is SVGAGI. As DNA, the CDR3 is TGTGCAAGTGGTTACCGCACAGATACGCAGTATTTT. Translating it yields CASGYRTDTQYF.

In DNA form, the CDR3 reads TGTGCCACCAGCAGAAACTTGGGGAACACTGAAGCTTTCTTT. Protein sequence: CATSRNLGNTEAFF. The chain combines TRBV15 with TRBJ1-1; D gene unclear. V shed 2 bases and J shed 1 base, with 8 bases lying between them. The CDR3 runs to 14 residues. Germline V CDR1 and CDR2: LNHNV, YYDKDF (reference sequence).

This rearrangement joins TRBV7-2 to TRBJ1-4; 7 nucleotides line up with TRBD1. Germline V gene sequence: CDR1 SGHTA, CDR2 FQGNSA. This CDR3 has 18 amino acids. V lost 5 bases, J lost 3 bases, and 15 bases stayed unmatched. CDR3: CASSKGGLPGTANEKLFF. CDR3 coding DNA: TGTGCCAGCAGCAAAGGGGGCCTCCCGGGGACGGCTAATGAAAAACTGTTTTTT. Variable domain in full (rest from reference TRBV7-2 and TRBJ1-4): GAGVSQSPSNKVTEKGKDVELRCDPISGHTALYWYRQSLGQGLEFLIYFQGNSAPDKSGLPSDRFSAERTGGSVSTLTIQRTQQEDSAVYLCASSKGGLPGTANEKLFFGSGTQLSVL.

The chain recombines TRBV20-1 with TRBJ2-3; D gene ambiguous. Germline values: CDR1 DFQATT, CDR2 SNEGSKA (reference sequence). With 1 base removed from V and 6 bases from J, the gap between germline ends came to 11 bases. The CDR3 contains 13 residues. This CDR3 reads CSARGGEWDTQYF. The CDR3 DNA follows: TGCAGTGCTAGAGGTGGGGAATGGGATACGCAGTATTTT.

The CDR3 coding sequence is TGTGCCACTAAGGACTACCAAGAGACCCAGTACTTC. This gives the protein CATKDYQETQYF. The J gene is TRBJ2-5, the V gene TRBV10-3; D might be TRBD2 (5 bases). CDR1 is ENHRY, CDR2 SYGVKD, per germline. The V gene lost 10 bases and the J gene lost 0 bases, with 9 bases spanning the gap. The CDR3 covers 12 residues.

The chain recombines TRBV20-1 with TRBJ2-1; D is uncertain. The germline V gene has CDR1 DFQATT and CDR2 SNEGSKA (reference sequence). This CDR3 region has 13 residues. Trimming left V 1 base short and J 1 base short, with 5 bases between. CDR3 residues: CSARVGSYNEQFF. DNA of the CDR3: TGCAGTGCTAGAGTTGGTTCCTACAATGAGCAGTTCTTC.

The chain links TRBV29-1 to TRBJ1-1, with a possible D match to TRBD1 (5 bases). Trimming shortened V by 5 bases and J by 11 bases, and 18 bases separated the two germline ends. This CDR3 contains 12 residues. Looked up from germline, CDR1 is SQVTM and CDR2 is ANQGSEA. The CDR3, as DNA: TGCAGCGTTCTAAAACTCGACAGTTTTGCTTTCTTT. Translation: CSVLKLDSFAFF.

This clonotype has only a few counts. V usage is TRBV19 and J usage is TRBJ2-3; D is unclear. Germline CDR1 LNHDA, CDR2 SQIVND (reference sequence). The CDR3 is made up of 14 amino acids. Trimming pared 6 bases from V and 5 bases from J, leaving 15 bases between. CDR3 nucleotide sequence: TGTGCCAGTAGATCCGACCCGGCAAGAGATACGCAGTATTTT. This codes for CASRSDPARDTQYF.